Here is one T cell receptor beta chain with its context. The data were taken from a study of OX40 agonist ivuxolimab in advanced cancers. Across the study: The patients received ivuxolimab by intravenous route every 2 weeks at 0.01 to 10 mg/kg. Patients with hepatocellular carcinoma, melanoma, renal cell or head and neck cancer made up the dose-escalation patients.

Produced via immunoSEQ multiplex PCR; TCRdb's table is partial and in-frame only. The data show 15,000 to 20,000 clones, 90% to 95% seen once. V gave up 4 bases and J gave up 3 bases; unmatched junction bases: 7. There are 16 residues in the CDR3. Germline-derived CDR1 and CDR2 are SGDLS and YYNGEE. This chain links TRBV9 with TRBJ2-1, with 10 bases aligning to TRBD2. The TCR originated in an adult with an advanced solid tumor such as melanoma, head and neck, liver or kidney cancer. The material sequenced was CD4+ or CD8+ T cells sorted from blood, taken in a trial of the OX40 agonist ivuxolimab. CDR3 sequence (DNA): TGTGCCAGCAGCCCCTTTGGACTAGCGGTCTACAATGAGCAGTTCTTC. Translating gives CASSPFGLAVYNEQFF.